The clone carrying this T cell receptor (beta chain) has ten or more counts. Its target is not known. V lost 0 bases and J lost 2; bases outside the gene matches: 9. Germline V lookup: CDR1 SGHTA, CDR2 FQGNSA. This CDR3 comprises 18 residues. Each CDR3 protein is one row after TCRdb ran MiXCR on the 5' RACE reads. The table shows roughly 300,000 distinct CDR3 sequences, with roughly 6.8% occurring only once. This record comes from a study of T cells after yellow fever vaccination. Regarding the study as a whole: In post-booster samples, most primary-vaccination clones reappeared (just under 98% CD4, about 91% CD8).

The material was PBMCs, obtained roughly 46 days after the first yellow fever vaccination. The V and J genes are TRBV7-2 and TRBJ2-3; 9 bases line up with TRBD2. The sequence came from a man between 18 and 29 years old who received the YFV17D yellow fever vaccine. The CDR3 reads CASSLALVAGAITDTQYF. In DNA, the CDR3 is TGTGCCAGCAGCTTAGCGCTGGTAGCGGGGGCCATCACAGATACGCAGTATTTT.